The 15 T cell receptor beta chains below come from one sample, sequenced in a study of blood T cell repertoires in COVID-19. Data came from immunoSEQ multiplex PCR; TCRdb stores just in-frame clones and leaves some out. The sample has hundreds of thousands of clones; approximately 91% are singletons. The material sequenced was peripheral blood. These TCRs come from a woman aged 70 to 79 with COVID-19, enrolled during active disease.

V and J are TRBV20-1 and TRBJ1-1; D call uncertain. V was pared by 6 bases and J by 3 bases, with 5 bases between. This CDR3 contains 10 residues. Germline CDR1 reads DFQATT; CDR2 reads SNEGSKA (reference sequence). The CDR3 sequence is CSALDTEAFF. DNA for the CDR3: TGCAGTGCACTGGACACTGAAGCTTTCTTT.

This clone came up many times. V usage is TRBV19 and J usage is TRBJ2-5, with TRBD2 matching 12 bases. CDR3 size: 14 residues. J gave up 5 bases and V 10 bases, and 8 bases lay outside the gene matches. From germline, CDR1 is LNHDA and CDR2 SQIVND (reference sequence). Written as DNA, the CDR3 is TGTGCCACCGGACTAGCGGGGCCCCGGGAGACCCAGTACTTC. Its translation: CATGLAGPRETQYF. The whole variable domain, remainder taken from reference TRBV19 and TRBJ2-5, is DGGITQSPKYLFRKEGQNVTLSCEQNLNHDAMYWYRQDPGQGLRLIYYSQIVNDFQKGDIAEGYSVSREKKESFPLTVTSAQKNPTAFYLCATGLAGPRETQYFGPGTRLLVL.

The V call is TRBV4-1, the J call TRBJ2-3; D is undetermined. This CDR3 has 15 amino acids. V dropped 1 base and J dropped 0 bases, with 8 bases sitting between them. In germline, CDR1 is MGHRA, CDR2 YSYEKL. The CDR3 loop is CASSQALLSTDTQYF. The CDR3 DNA is TGCGCCAGCAGCCAAGCCTTACTTAGCACAGATACGCAGTATTTT.

The chain carries TRBV15 and TRBJ2-3; 7 positions agree with TRBD2. The CDR3 sequence is 14 residues long. The germline gives CDR1 LNHNV, CDR2 YYDKDF (reference sequence). Trimming took 1 base from V and 4 from J; bases not matched to a gene: 2. In DNA form, the CDR3 reads TGTGCCACCAGCAGAGGCGGGGGAGCAGATACGCAGTATTTT. Translating gives CATSRGGGADTQYF.

The CDR3 loop is CASSLLDRSDEKLFF. DNA for the CDR3: TGTGCCAGCAGTTTACTGGACAGGTCGGATGAAAAACTGTTTTTT. J is TRBJ1-4 and V is TRBV28, with 7 bases matching TRBD1. This CDR3 is built from 15 residues. The junction had 6 bases not matched to a gene; V was cut back by 2 bases and J by 6 bases. Germline V lookup: CDR1 MDHEN, CDR2 SYDVKM.

V usage is TRBV5-1 and J usage is TRBJ1-1, with D possibly being TRBD1 (6 bases). Germline V gene data show CDR1 as SGHRS and CDR2 as YFSETQ. This CDR3 has 16 amino acids. V was pared by 4 bases and J by 0 bases, with 16 bases between. The CDR3 protein is CASSPRAGAMNTEAFF. The CDR3 coding sequence is TGCGCCAGCAGCCCCAGGGCAGGGGCCATGAACACTGAAGCTTTCTTT.

CDR3 in amino acids: CASKTMRDSKSSYEQYF. Here the CDR3 DNA reads TGTGCCAGCAAAACGATGAGGGACTCCAAGAGCTCCTACGAGCAGTACTTC. The rearrangement joins TRBV27 to TRBJ2-7, with D possibly TRBD2 on 6 matching bases. V lost 7 bases and J 0 bases, leaving 22 bases between the germline ends. The germline V gene encodes CDR1 MNHEY and CDR2 SMNVEV (reference sequence). This CDR3 has 17 residues.

The chain is built from TRBV3-1 (or the pseudogene TRBV3-2) and TRBJ1-2; 7 nucleotides line up with TRBD1. Germline loops: CDR1 LGHDT, CDR2 YNNKEL (reference sequence). CDR3 length: 13 amino acids. The V and J ends lost 3 bases and 6 bases, in that order; junction bases with no gene match: 4. CDR3 residues: CASSQDDRDGYTF. CDR3 DNA: TGTGCCAGCAGCCAGGATGACAGGGATGGCTACACCTTC.

The V call is TRBV10-3, the J call TRBJ1-1; a weak D match, TRBD1 (5 bases). Per the germline V gene, CDR1 is ENHRY and CDR2 is SYGVKD. Trimming removed 8 bases at V and 11 bases at J, with 24 bases between. This CDR3 is 14 amino acids long. The DNA of the CDR3 is TGTGCCATCTGGGGCGGTAGAGAGGTGGGCACCGCTTTCTTT. Protein product: CAIWGGREVGTAFF.

The chain combines TRBV6-5 with TRBJ2-5; 7 bases are shared with TRBD2. Germline loops: CDR1 MNHEY, CDR2 SVGAGI. V lost 6 bases and J lost 4; bases outside the gene matches: 5. This CDR3 is built from 13 residues. The CDR3 DNA is TGTGCCAGCAGAGGCGGGGGACGAGAGACCCAGTACTTC. Its protein product is CASRGGGRETQYF.

This clone showed up just once. This sample also contains other DNA sequences that code for the same CDR3. The V gene is TRBV2, the J gene TRBJ1-4; 12 positions match TRBD1. The CDR3 spans 15 residues. V shed 8 bases, J shed 3 bases, and the junction held 4 bases outside the gene matches. Germline V gene lookup returns CDR1 SNHLY and CDR2 FYNNEI. CDR3 sequence (DNA): TGTGCCAGCGGGGACAGGGGGCTAGCTAATGAAAAACTGTTTTTT. This sequence encodes CASGDRGLANEKLFF.

This chain uses TRBV4-3 with TRBJ2-5; 11 bases align to TRBD1. This CDR3 spans 16 amino acids. The germline V gene encodes CDR1 LGHNA and CDR2 YSLEER. V lost 4 bases to trimming and J lost 5 bases; unmatched junction nucleotides: 9. The CDR3 protein is CASSPTGTGGGETQYF. CDR3 DNA: TGCGCCAGCAGCCCCACCGGGACAGGGGGTGGGGAGACCCAGTACTTC.

This rearrangement joins TRBV2 to TRBJ1-2, with a possible D match to TRBD1 (5 bases). V was clipped by 11 bases and J by 4 bases, with 29 bases between them. Germline V gives CDR1 SNHLY, CDR2 FYNNEI. The length of the CDR3 is 17 residues. CDR3 sequence: CAHVPLGMGEVGYGYTF. CDR3 nucleotides: TGTGCCCATGTGCCCTTGGGTATGGGGGAGGTTGGCTATGGCTACACCTTC. Combining the CDR3 with reference TRBV2 and TRBJ1-2 gives the whole variable domain EPEVTQTPSHQVTQMGQEVILRCVPISNHLYFYWYRQILGQKVEFLVSFYNNEISEKSEIFDDQFSVERPDGSNFTLKIRSTKLEDSAMYFCAHVPLGMGEVGYGYTFGSGTRLTVV.

Concerning this clone itself: This sample also contains other DNA sequences that code for the same CDR3. This chain uses TRBV4-1 with TRBJ1-6; 9 nucleotides match TRBD1. The CDR3 runs to 16 residues. Per the germline V gene, CDR1 is MGHRA and CDR2 is YSYEKL. The V segment lost 3 bases and the J segment 0 bases; nucleotides outside the gene matches: 0. The CDR3 spells CASSQGQGSYNSPLHF. In DNA, the CDR3 is TGCGCCAGCAGCCAGGGACAGGGCTCCTATAATTCACCCCTCCACTTT.

This chain uses TRBV6-5 with TRBJ2-7, with TRBD2 matching over 10 bases. CDR1 and CDR2 (germline): MNHEY, SVGAGI. V trimming: 6 bases; J trimming: 2 bases; junction bases outside the gene matches: 1. The CDR3 has 13 residues. Here the CDR3 reads CASRGLATYEQYF. CDR3 sequence (DNA): TGTGCCAGCAGGGGACTAGCGACCTACGAGCAGTACTTC.